This T cell receptor beta chain was documented in a study of shared clonotypes between healthy human individuals (dated by TCRdb to about 2020). In terms of the full investigation: A couple of women and three men aged 18 to 49 years were included in the cohort. For each donor, CD4 naive and CD4 memory were each given three plates, CD8 naive was given two plates, and CD8 memory was given one plate. To estimate repertoire size and how much clonotypes are shared between individuals, the study performed deep sequencing of blood TCR repertoires from five healthy adults. To increase sequencing depth and limit assay-specific biases, different laboratories used diverse techniques to prepare libraries and sequence TCR repertoires. Between about 0.8 and 9 billion PBMCs per donor were obtained by leukapheresis.

The CDR3 runs 14 amino acids, cysteine and phenylalanine included. Only the CDR3 region is kept as DNA, spanning 42 bases read in frame from base 1. The germline V gene supplies CDR1 SGDLS and CDR2 YYNGEE. V is clipped by 4 bases and J by 4 bases, and the sequence between their germline boundaries is 12 bases long. TCR CDR3 regions were amplified from genomic DNA by multiplex PCR using the deep immunoSEQ assay. Genomic DNA extracted from each cell subset was distributed evenly over all wells of several immunoSEQ 96-well plates, and each plate served as one replicate. For sorted subsets, about 200 ng genomic DNA, equal to 30,000 to 35,000 T cell genomes, was loaded into each replicate PCR. Purified libraries were measured with a Qubit 3.0 fluorometer, size-checked on a Bioanalyzer 2100, and measured again with the KAPA Library Quantification kit. Every immunoSEQ 96-well plate was sequenced on a separate single-read 150-cycle Illumina NextSeq 550 flow cell. Concerning the study's data processing: Because the immunoSEQ output included only junctional sequences and no quality scores, the filtering could not be the same as the filtering used for full-length reads. Sequences were annotated with PyIR, a Python wrapper for IgBLAST v1.9, using IMGT germline references to assign V/J genes and CDR3. Any read was removed if the V/J assignment was weak (E-value above 1e-6), the CDR3 was missing, or the read contained stop codons, out-of-frame junctions, or ambiguous translated residues. V3J clonotypes were defined as sequences sharing an identical inferred V gene, J gene, and CDR3 amino acid sequence. Percentage overlap between repertoires was calculated by dividing the number of shared unique clonotypes by the size of the smaller repertoire. Richness of each repertoire was evaluated using RTK rarefaction, the Chao1 estimator, and Recon v2.1 estimates of unobserved clonotypes. Generation probabilities were computed with OLGA for all TCRbeta clonotypes obtained by the gDNA method from a handful of donors. TCRdb retrieved this table from immuneACCESS and kept in-frame rearrangements only. Not all clones are present; in checked studies, unresolved V genes account for under half, and no reason is known for the remainder. For V, J and clone size, that table is used; D and trimming come from the DNA. Across this sample there are approximately 1.9 million clones, with just under 95% seen only once. The ten largest make up 1.5% to 2% of the sample.

There are a few counts of this clone. Its antigen is still unknown. No base-level quality is on record; no much larger clone is a single base apart. CD8 naive samples were obtained by positive selection for CCR7 among CD45RO-negative cells, yielding a CD45RA+CCR7+ population from which TemRA cells were excluded. Healthy HIV-negative adults with no recently reported acute infections or vaccinations were included as donors. All donors were Caucasian adults living in Nashville, Tennessee, USA. Blood was obtained by leukapheresis, after which PBMCs were separated by Ficoll-Histopaque density gradient centrifugation and cryopreserved in liquid nitrogen vapor phase. Analytical flow cytometry was used to check the purity and quantity of each magnetically sorted T cell population. Genomic DNA was isolated from every sorted fraction and measured by UV absorbance on a Nanodrop 2000c. Summary of the overall study and its limitations: Pairwise subsampling led to the expectation that sequencing depth would affect the degree of clonotype sharing among donors. Sampling was restricted to blood, and TCR repertoires in tissues likely differ from the TCR repertoires found in blood. The small number of donors limited the genetic and exposure-history diversity represented. Clonotypes shared by all four sorted-subset donors showed higher generation probabilities than non-shared clonotypes. Larger estimated clonotype richness was generally found for naive subsets than for memory subsets. Even with the large sequencing depth, rarefaction of the sorted-subset datasets indicated that sequencing was incomplete. When several donors were compared, the shared fraction of clonotypes was around 4.6% for naive CD4, around 3.5% for naive CD8, more than 2% for memory CD4, and roughly 0.43% for memory CD8.

Material: naive CD8+ T cells from PBMCs. The cell subset or site label, as the study defines it: CD45RA+CCR7+. The TCR sequence derives from a young man in good health. Some clones in this sample may be carry-over from other donors' samples. Here the chain combines TRBV9 and TRBJ1-5, with TRBD1 perhaps the D gene, on 6 matching bases. CDR3 loop: CASSTGQWNQPQHF. The DNA sequence is given as TGTGCCAGCAGCACCGGACAGTGGAATCAGCCCCAGCATTTT.